Listed below are T cell receptor beta chains from one sample, sequenced in a study of Graves' ophthalmopathy and Graves' hyperthyroidism. In TCRdb, the multiplex PCR reads were re-called with MiXCR into one record per CDR3 protein. The sample gives around 600,000 distinct CDR3 sequences, just over 40% of which show up once; under 3.5% is in the top ten. Input material: peripheral blood. Every receptor here comes from an adult man with Graves' ophthalmopathy. Both conserved end residues are part of each CDR3. The order of the fields is clone size, V gene, J gene, D gene, CDR3 protein, CDR3 DNA. D genes are given only for firm matches. A row's size may be missing; if present it is once, few, many or a size class.

clone_size: few
v_call: TRBV11-2
j_call: TRBJ1-2
d_call: .
cdr3_aa: CASSPHPKTTGLKLNYGYTF
cdr3_nt: TGTGCCAGCAGCCCGCATCCCAAGACGACCGGGCTCAAACTTAACTATGGCTACACCTTC

clone_size: many
v_call: TRBV19
j_call: TRBJ1-5
d_call: .
cdr3_aa: CASSIWGLNQPQHF
cdr3_nt: TGTGCCAGTAGTATATGGGGCTTGAATCAGCCCCAGCATTTT

clone_size: many
v_call: TRBV11-2
j_call: TRBJ1-1
d_call: .
cdr3_aa: CASSSMWTEAFF
cdr3_nt: TGTGCCAGCAGCTCCATGTGGACTGAAGCTTTCTTT

clone_size: many
v_call: TRBV9
j_call: TRBJ2-5
d_call: TRBD2
cdr3_aa: CASSVAGGAETQYF
cdr3_nt: TGTGCCAGCAGCGTGGCGGGGGGGGCAGAGACCCAGTACTTC

clone_size: .
v_call: TRBV10-3
j_call: TRBJ1-6
d_call: TRBD1
cdr3_aa: CAISEGQDGHSDSPLHF
cdr3_nt: TGTGCCATCAGTGAGGGACAGGACGGCCACTCGGACTCACCCCTCCACTTT

clone_size: many
v_call: TRBV7-8
j_call: TRBJ1-5
d_call: TRBD1
cdr3_aa: CASSAYRGKNQPQHF
cdr3_nt: TGTGCCAGCAGCGCCTACAGGGGGAAGAATCAGCCCCAGCATTTT

clone_size: many
v_call: TRBV29-1
j_call: TRBJ2-7
d_call: TRBD2
cdr3_aa: CSVGLAGDLSYEQYF
cdr3_nt: TGCAGCGTGGGACTAGCGGGAGATTTGTCCTACGAGCAGTACTTC

clone_size: .
v_call: TRBV7-6
j_call: TRBJ2-2
d_call: .
cdr3_aa: CASSPQGSNGELFF
cdr3_nt: TGTGCCAGCAGCCCACAGGGTAGTAACGGGGAGCTGTTTTTT

clone_size: few
v_call: TRBV7-8
j_call: TRBJ1-1
d_call: .
cdr3_aa: CASSWATEAFF
cdr3_nt: TGTGCCAGCAGCTGGGCGACTGAAGCTTTCTTT

clone_size: .
v_call: TRBV19
j_call: TRBJ2-7
d_call: .
cdr3_aa: CASSIRGNPYEQYF
cdr3_nt: TGTGCCAGTAGTATTAGGGGGAACCCCTACGAGCAGTACTTC

clone_size: .
v_call: TRBV6-1
j_call: TRBJ2-7
d_call: .
cdr3_aa: CASTEGRTGNYEQYF
cdr3_nt: TGTGCCAGTACGGAGGGACGGACAGGAAACTACGAGCAGTACTTC

clone_size: few
v_call: TRBV7-8
j_call: TRBJ1-6
d_call: TRBD1
cdr3_aa: CASSPGQGNYNSPLHF
cdr3_nt: TGTGCCAGCTCGCCTGGACAGGGCAACTATAATTCACCCCTCCACTTT

clone_size: .
v_call: TRBV2
j_call: TRBJ1-5
d_call: TRBD1
cdr3_aa: CASSVRDRGNQPQHF
cdr3_nt: TGTGCCAGCAGTGTTAGGGACAGGGGCAATCAGCCCCAGCATTTT

clone_size: many
v_call: TRBV29-1
j_call: TRBJ1-5
d_call: TRBD1
cdr3_aa: CSVAGGQGQPQHF
cdr3_nt: TGCAGCGTTGCGGGGGGACAGGGTCAGCCCCAGCATTTT

clone_size: .
v_call: TRBV29-1
j_call: TRBJ1-1
d_call: TRBD1
cdr3_aa: CSVSTGSEAFF
cdr3_nt: TGCAGCGTCTCGACAGGGAGTGAAGCTTTCTTT

clone_size: .
v_call: TRBV7-9
j_call: TRBJ2-7
d_call: TRBD1
cdr3_aa: CASSLPGQLYEQYF
cdr3_nt: TGTGCCAGCAGCCTCCCGGGACAGCTCTACGAGCAGTACTTC

clone_size: many
v_call: TRBV15
j_call: TRBJ2-7
d_call: .
cdr3_aa: CATSRDVRGPEQYF
cdr3_nt: TGTGCCACCAGCAGAGATGTGAGAGGTCCCGAGCAGTACTTC

clone_size: few
v_call: TRBV11-2
j_call: TRBJ2-5
d_call: TRBD1
cdr3_aa: CASSLGRGTVALETQYF
cdr3_nt: TGTGCCAGCAGCTTAGGACGAGGGACAGTAGCTTTAGAGACCCAGTACTTC

clone_size: many
v_call: TRBV6-5
j_call: TRBJ1-2
d_call: TRBD1
cdr3_aa: CASRTGQGAQGGYTF
cdr3_nt: TGTGCCAGCAGGACCGGACAGGGGGCGCAGGGTGGCTACACCTTC

clone_size: .
v_call: TRBV11-3
j_call: TRBJ2-2
d_call: .
cdr3_aa: CASSLASGAAGELFF
cdr3_nt: TGTGCCAGCAGCTTAGCTTCAGGGGCCGCCGGGGAGCTGTTTTTT

clone_size: many
v_call: TRBV6-1
j_call: TRBJ1-2
d_call: .
cdr3_aa: CASSEVGGGQSGYTF
cdr3_nt: TGTGCCAGCAGTGAAGTGGGAGGGGGTCAAAGTGGCTACACCTTC

clone_size: .
v_call: TRBV25-1
j_call: TRBJ2-7
d_call: TRBD2
cdr3_aa: CASSTGTTSSYEQYF
cdr3_nt: TGTGCCAGCAGCACCGGGACTACCAGCTCCTACGAGCAGTACTTC

clone_size: few
v_call: TRBV7-6
j_call: TRBJ1-2
d_call: .
cdr3_aa: CASSLVSGGYTF
cdr3_nt: TGTGCCAGCAGCTTAGTCTCGGGAGGCTACACCTTC

clone_size: .
v_call: TRBV2
j_call: TRBJ1-2
d_call: .
cdr3_aa: CASSVNEGWGRYGYTF
cdr3_nt: TGTGCCAGCAGTGTTAATGAGGGGTGGGGTCGGTATGGCTACACCTTC

clone_size: few
v_call: TRBV4-1
j_call: TRBJ1-2
d_call: TRBD1
cdr3_aa: CASSQIVAGGNGYTF
cdr3_nt: TGCGCCAGCAGCCAAATTGTCGCAGGGGGCAATGGCTACACCTTC

clone_size: .
v_call: TRBV7-2
j_call: TRBJ2-6
d_call: TRBD1
cdr3_aa: CASSPRQGGTYVLTF
cdr3_nt: TGTGCCAGCAGCCCGAGACAGGGGGGGACCTACGTCCTGACTTTC

clone_size: few
v_call: TRBV2
j_call: TRBJ1-4
d_call: .
cdr3_aa: CASKEKTAATNEKLFF
cdr3_nt: TGTGCCAGCAAAGAAAAGACGGCTGCAACTAATGAAAAACTGTTTTTT

clone_size: many
v_call: TRBV20-1
j_call: TRBJ2-7
d_call: TRBD2
cdr3_aa: CSASSSGSYEQYF
cdr3_nt: TGCAGTGCTAGTTCCAGCGGGAGTTACGAGCAGTACTTC

clone_size: many
v_call: TRBV25-1
j_call: TRBJ1-4
d_call: .
cdr3_aa: CASTSTNEKLFF
cdr3_nt: TGTGCCAGCACCTCAACTAATGAAAAACTGTTTTTT

clone_size: once
v_call: TRBV12-3/TRBV12-4
j_call: TRBJ1-1
d_call: TRBD1
cdr3_aa: CASSLGSGGVSAFF
cdr3_nt: TGTGCCAGCAGTTTAGGGTCAGGGGGGGTTTCAGCTTTCTTT

clone_size: many
v_call: TRBV6-1
j_call: TRBJ1-2
d_call: .
cdr3_aa: CASSESAEGRGGYTF
cdr3_nt: TGTGCCAGCAGTGAAAGTGCTGAGGGAAGAGGTGGCTACACCTTC

clone_size: few
v_call: TRBV9
j_call: TRBJ2-7
d_call: .
cdr3_aa: CASSVGLLAYEQYF
cdr3_nt: TGTGCCAGCAGCGTAGGACTGCTCGCCTACGAGCAGTACTTC

clone_size: many
v_call: TRBV11-2
j_call: TRBJ2-7
d_call: TRBD1
cdr3_aa: CASSYRPGGFPTYEQYF
cdr3_nt: TGTGCCAGCAGCTACAGGCCAGGGGGCTTCCCTACCTACGAGCAGTACTTC

clone_size: .
v_call: TRBV10-3
j_call: TRBJ1-3
d_call: .
cdr3_aa: CASSGWGNTIYF
cdr3_nt: TGTGCCAGCAGTGGCTGGGGAAACACCATATATTTT

clone_size: many
v_call: TRBV7-2
j_call: TRBJ1-2
d_call: .
cdr3_aa: CASSLGFLAAYYGYTF
cdr3_nt: TGTGCCAGCAGCTTAGGTTTCCTTGCTGCCTACTATGGCTACACCTTC

clone_size: many
v_call: TRBV7-6
j_call: TRBJ1-6
d_call: TRBD1
cdr3_aa: CASSRTGLSSYNSPLHF
cdr3_nt: TGTGCCAGCAGCCGGACAGGGCTCAGCTCCTATAATTCACCCCTCCACTTT

clone_size: .
v_call: TRBV7-9
j_call: TRBJ1-1
d_call: .
cdr3_aa: CASRPGVSNTEAFF
cdr3_nt: TGTGCCAGCAGACCCGGGGTATCGAACACTGAAGCTTTCTTT

clone_size: .
v_call: TRBV7-6
j_call: TRBJ1-2
d_call: TRBD1
cdr3_aa: CASSQDWDSYYGYTF
cdr3_nt: TGCGCCAGCAGCCAAGATTGGGACAGCTACTATGGCTACACCTTC

clone_size: .
v_call: TRBV10-3
j_call: TRBJ1-6
d_call: TRBD1
cdr3_aa: CAISGQGDNSPLHF
cdr3_nt: TGTGCCATCAGTGGACAGGGGGACAATTCACCCCTCCACTTT

clone_size: many
v_call: TRBV12-3/TRBV12-4
j_call: TRBJ1-2
d_call: .
cdr3_aa: CASSPRLDYGYTF
cdr3_nt: TGTGCCAGCAGCCCAAGGCTCGACTATGGCTACACCTTC

clone_size: .
v_call: TRBV7-9
j_call: TRBJ1-1
d_call: .
cdr3_aa: CASSLDARGGGEAFF
cdr3_nt: TGTGCCAGCAGCTTAGATGCAAGGGGCGGAGGCGAAGCTTTCTTT

clone_size: many
v_call: TRBV25-1
j_call: TRBJ1-2
d_call: .
cdr3_aa: CASSEGVYYGYTF
cdr3_nt: TGTGCCAGCAGTGAAGGAGTCTACTATGGCTACACCTTC

clone_size: many
v_call: TRBV5-1
j_call: TRBJ1-1
d_call: TRBD1
cdr3_aa: CASSSVGQGPFGAFF
cdr3_nt: TGCGCCAGCAGCTCCGTAGGACAGGGTCCCTTTGGAGCTTTCTTT

clone_size: once
v_call: TRBV10-3
j_call: TRBJ1-6
d_call: .
cdr3_aa: CAISDGEGAYSPLHF
cdr3_nt: TGTGCCATCAGTGACGGGGAGGGCGCATATTCACCCCTCCACTTT

clone_size: .
v_call: TRBV7-8
j_call: TRBJ1-5
d_call: .
cdr3_aa: CASSLGRLREPQHF
cdr3_nt: TGTGCCAGCAGCTTGGGCAGACTCCGGGAGCCCCAGCATTTT

clone_size: few
v_call: TRBV19
j_call: TRBJ2-3
d_call: .
cdr3_aa: CASLQSSTDTQYF
cdr3_nt: TGTGCCAGTTTGCAGTCTAGCACAGATACGCAGTATTTT

clone_size: .
v_call: TRBV7-6
j_call: TRBJ1-3
d_call: TRBD1
cdr3_aa: CASSLAPGQDISGNTIYF
cdr3_nt: TGTGCCAGCAGCTTAGCGCCGGGACAGGACATCTCTGGAAACACCATATATTTT

clone_size: few
v_call: TRBV6-1
j_call: TRBJ2-7
d_call: .
cdr3_aa: CASSEMMGLAYEQYF
cdr3_nt: TGTGCCAGCAGTGAAATGATGGGGCTTGCCTACGAGCAGTACTTC

clone_size: once
v_call: TRBV29-1
j_call: TRBJ1-2
d_call: TRBD1
cdr3_aa: CSCPDRVYGYTF
cdr3_nt: TGCAGCTGCCCGGACAGGGTCTATGGCTACACCTTC

clone_size: many
v_call: TRBV7-9
j_call: TRBJ2-5
d_call: .
cdr3_aa: CASSQGAGEETQYF
cdr3_nt: TGTGCCAGCAGCCAAGGGGCAGGGGAGGAGACCCAGTACTTC

clone_size: .
v_call: TRBV7-9
j_call: TRBJ1-3
d_call: .
cdr3_aa: CASSLLGDYGYTIYF
cdr3_nt: TGTGCCAGCAGCTTATTAGGGGACTATGGCTACACCATATATTTT

clone_size: few
v_call: TRBV11-2
j_call: TRBJ2-5
d_call: TRBD2
cdr3_aa: CASSIHSGSARETQYF
cdr3_nt: TGTGCCAGCAGCATTCATAGCGGGAGCGCCAGAGAGACCCAGTACTTC

clone_size: many
v_call: TRBV19
j_call: TRBJ1-5
d_call: TRBD1
cdr3_aa: CASSRYRGSNQPQHF
cdr3_nt: TGTGCCAGTAGTCGCTACAGGGGTAGCAATCAGCCCCAGCATTTT

clone_size: .
v_call: TRBV29-1
j_call: TRBJ2-5
d_call: .
cdr3_aa: CRSGGHQETQYF
cdr3_nt: TGCAGAAGTGGGGGCCACCAAGAGACCCAGTACTTC